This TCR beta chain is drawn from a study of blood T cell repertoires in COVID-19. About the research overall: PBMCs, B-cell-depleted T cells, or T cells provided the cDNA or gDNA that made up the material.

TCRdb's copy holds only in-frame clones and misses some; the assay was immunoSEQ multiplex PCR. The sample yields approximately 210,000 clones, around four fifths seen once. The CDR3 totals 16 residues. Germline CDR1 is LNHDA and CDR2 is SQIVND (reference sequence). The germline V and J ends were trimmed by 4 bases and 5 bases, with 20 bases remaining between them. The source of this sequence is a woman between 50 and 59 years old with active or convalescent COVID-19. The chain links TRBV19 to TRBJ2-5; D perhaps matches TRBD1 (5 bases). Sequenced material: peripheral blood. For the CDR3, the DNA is TGTGCCAGTAGTAGTCAAGGGGCTAGGCCGTCCGAGACCCAGTACTTC. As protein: CASSSQGARPSETQYF.